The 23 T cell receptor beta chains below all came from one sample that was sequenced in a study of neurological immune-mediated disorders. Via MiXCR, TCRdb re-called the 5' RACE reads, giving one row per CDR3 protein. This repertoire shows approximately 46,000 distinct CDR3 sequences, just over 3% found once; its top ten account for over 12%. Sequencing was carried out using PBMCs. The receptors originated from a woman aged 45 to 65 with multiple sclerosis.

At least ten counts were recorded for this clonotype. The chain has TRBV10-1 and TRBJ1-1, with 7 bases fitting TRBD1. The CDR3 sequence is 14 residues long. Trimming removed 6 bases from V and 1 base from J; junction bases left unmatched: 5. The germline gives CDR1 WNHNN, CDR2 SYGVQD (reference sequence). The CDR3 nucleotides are TGCGCCAGCAGAGCAGGGGGTTCGAACACTGAAGCTTTCTTT. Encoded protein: CASRAGGSNTEAFF.

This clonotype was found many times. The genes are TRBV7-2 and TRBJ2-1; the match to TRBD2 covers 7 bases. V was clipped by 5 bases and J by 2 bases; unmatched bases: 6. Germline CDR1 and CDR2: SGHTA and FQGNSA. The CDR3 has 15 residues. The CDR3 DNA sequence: TGTGCCAGCAGCCGTATAGCGGGCGCCTACAATGAGCAGTTCTTC. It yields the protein CASSRIAGAYNEQFF.

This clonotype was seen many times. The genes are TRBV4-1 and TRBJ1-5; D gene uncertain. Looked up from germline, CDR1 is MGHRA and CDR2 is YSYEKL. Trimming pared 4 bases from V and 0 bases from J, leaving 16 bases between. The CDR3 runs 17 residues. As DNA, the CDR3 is TGCGCCAGCAGCCTGCGGGCGGCTCAAGATAGCAATCAGCCCCAGCATTTT. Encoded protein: CASSLRAAQDSNQPQHF.

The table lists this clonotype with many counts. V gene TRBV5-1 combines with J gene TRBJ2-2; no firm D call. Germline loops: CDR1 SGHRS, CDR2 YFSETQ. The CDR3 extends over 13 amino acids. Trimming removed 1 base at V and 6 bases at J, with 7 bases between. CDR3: CASSLSESGELFF. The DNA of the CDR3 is TGCGCCAGCAGCTTGTCGGAGTCCGGGGAGCTGTTTTTT.

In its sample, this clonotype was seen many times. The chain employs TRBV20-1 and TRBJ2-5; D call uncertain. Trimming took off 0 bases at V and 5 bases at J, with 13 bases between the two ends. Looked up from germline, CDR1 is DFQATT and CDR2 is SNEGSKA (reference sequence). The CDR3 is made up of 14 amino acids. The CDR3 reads CSARDPTSRETQYF. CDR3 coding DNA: TGCAGTGCTAGAGACCCGACTTCGCGGGAGACCCAGTACTTC.

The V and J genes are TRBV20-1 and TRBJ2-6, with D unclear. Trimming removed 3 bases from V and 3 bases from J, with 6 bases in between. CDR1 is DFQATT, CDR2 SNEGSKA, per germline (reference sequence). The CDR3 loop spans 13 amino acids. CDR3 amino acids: CSASKLGANVLTF. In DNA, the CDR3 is TGCAGTGCTAGCAAACTTGGGGCCAACGTCCTGACTTTC.

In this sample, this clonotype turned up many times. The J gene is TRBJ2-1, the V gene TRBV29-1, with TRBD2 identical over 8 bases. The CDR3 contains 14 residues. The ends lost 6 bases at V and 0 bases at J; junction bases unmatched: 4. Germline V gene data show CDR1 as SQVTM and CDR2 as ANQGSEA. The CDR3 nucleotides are TGCAGCGTCAGCGGGAGTAGCTCCTACAATGAGCAGTTCTTC. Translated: CSVSGSSSYNEQFF.

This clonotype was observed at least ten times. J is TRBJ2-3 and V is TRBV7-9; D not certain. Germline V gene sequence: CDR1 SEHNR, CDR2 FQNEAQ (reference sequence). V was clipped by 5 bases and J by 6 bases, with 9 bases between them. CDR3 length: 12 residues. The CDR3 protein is CASSLVSDTQYF. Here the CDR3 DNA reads TGTGCCAGCAGCCTCGTTTCGGATACGCAGTATTTT.

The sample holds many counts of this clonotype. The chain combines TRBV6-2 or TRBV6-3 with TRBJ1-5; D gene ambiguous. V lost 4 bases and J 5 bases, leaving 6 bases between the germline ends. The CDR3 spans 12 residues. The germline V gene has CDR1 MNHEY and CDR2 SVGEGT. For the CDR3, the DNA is TGTGCCAGCAGTTTTCGGGATCAGCCCCAGCATTTT. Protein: CASSFRDQPQHF.

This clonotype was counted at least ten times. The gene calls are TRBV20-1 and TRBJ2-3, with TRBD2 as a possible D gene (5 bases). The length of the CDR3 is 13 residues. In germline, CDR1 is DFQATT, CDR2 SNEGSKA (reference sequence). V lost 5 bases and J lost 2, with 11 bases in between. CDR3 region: CSAGVDFTDTQYF. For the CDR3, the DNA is TGCAGTGCTGGGGTGGACTTCACAGATACGCAGTATTTT.

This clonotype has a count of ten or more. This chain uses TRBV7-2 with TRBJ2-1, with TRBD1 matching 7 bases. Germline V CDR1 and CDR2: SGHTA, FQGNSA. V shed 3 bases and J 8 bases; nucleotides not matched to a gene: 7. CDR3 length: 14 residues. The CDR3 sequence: CASSFTGAGDEQFF. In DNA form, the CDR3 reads TGTGCCAGCAGCTTTACAGGGGCCGGGGATGAGCAGTTCTTC.

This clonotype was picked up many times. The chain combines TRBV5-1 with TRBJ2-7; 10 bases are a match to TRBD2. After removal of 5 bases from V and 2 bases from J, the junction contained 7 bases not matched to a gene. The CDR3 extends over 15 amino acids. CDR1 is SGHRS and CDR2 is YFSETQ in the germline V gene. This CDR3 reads CASSPRTSGPYEQYF. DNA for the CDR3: TGCGCCAGCAGTCCGAGGACTAGCGGCCCCTACGAGCAGTACTTC.

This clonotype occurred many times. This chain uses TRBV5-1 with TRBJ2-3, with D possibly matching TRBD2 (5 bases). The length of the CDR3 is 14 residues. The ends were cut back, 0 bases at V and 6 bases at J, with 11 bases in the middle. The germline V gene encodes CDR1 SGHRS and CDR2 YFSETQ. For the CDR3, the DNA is TGCGCCAGCAGCTTGGGTAGGAGGACTGATACGCAGTATTTT. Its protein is CASSLGRRTDTQYF.

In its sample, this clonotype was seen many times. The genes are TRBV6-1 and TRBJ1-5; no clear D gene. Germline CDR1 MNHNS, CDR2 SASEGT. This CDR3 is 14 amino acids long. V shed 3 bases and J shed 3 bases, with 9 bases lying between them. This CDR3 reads CASSEPAVNQPQHF. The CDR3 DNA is TGTGCCAGCAGTGAGCCTGCGGTCAATCAGCCCCAGCATTTT.

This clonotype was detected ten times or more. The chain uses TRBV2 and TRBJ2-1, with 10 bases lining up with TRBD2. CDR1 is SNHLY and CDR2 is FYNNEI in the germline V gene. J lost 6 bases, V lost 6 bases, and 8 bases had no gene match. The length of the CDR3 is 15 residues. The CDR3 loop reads CASSPSGGAANEQFF. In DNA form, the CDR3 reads TGTGCCAGCAGCCCCAGCGGGGGGGCCGCCAATGAGCAGTTCTTC.

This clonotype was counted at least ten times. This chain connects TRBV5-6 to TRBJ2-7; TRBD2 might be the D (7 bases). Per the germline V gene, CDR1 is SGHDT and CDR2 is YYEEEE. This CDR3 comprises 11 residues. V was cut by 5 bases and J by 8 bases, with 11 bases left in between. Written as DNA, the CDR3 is TGTGCCAGCAGGGGCGGGGGCCAGCAGTACGTC. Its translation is CASRGGGQQYV.

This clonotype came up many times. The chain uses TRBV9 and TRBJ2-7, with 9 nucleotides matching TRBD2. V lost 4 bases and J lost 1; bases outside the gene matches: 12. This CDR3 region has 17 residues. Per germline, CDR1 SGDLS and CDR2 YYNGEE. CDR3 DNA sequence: TGTGCCAGCAGCCGAACTACGGGCGGGAGGGATTCCTACGAGCAGTACTTC. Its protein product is CASSRTTGGRDSYEQYF.

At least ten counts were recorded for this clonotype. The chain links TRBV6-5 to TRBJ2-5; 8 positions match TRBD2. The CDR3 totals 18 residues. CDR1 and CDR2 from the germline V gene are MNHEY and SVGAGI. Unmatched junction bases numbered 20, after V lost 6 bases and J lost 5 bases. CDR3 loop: CASRAKWGGGTYGETQYF. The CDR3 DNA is TGTGCCAGCAGGGCAAAATGGGGCGGGGGGACTTATGGGGAGACCCAGTACTTC.

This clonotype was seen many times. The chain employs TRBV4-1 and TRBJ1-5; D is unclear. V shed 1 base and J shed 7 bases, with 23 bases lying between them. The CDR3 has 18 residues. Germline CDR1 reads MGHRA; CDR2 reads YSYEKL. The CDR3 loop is CASSQGTMYLGVGQPQHF. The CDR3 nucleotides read TGCGCCAGCAGCCAAGGCACAATGTACCTGGGTGTCGGACAGCCCCAGCATTTT.

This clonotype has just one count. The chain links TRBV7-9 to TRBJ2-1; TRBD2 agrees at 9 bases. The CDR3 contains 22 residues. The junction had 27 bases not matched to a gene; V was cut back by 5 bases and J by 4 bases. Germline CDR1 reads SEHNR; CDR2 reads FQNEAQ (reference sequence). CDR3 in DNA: TGTGCCAGCAGCCCAGGTAGTAGTGGGGCTAGCGGGACGAACCCTCGATACAATGAGCAGTTCTTC. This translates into CASSPGSSGASGTNPRYNEQFF.

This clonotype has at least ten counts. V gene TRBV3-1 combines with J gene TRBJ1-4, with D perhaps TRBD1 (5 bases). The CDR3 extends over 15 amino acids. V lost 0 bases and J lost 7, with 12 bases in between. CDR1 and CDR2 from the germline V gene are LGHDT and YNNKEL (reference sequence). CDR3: CASSQDAREAEKLFF. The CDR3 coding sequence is TGTGCCAGCAGCCAAGATGCCAGGGAGGCTGAAAAACTGTTTTTT.

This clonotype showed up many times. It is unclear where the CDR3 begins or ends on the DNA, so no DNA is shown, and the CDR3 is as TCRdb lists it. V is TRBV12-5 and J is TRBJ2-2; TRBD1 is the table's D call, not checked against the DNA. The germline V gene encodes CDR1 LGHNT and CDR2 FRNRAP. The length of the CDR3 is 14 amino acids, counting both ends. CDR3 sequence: CASGFWERDGELFF.

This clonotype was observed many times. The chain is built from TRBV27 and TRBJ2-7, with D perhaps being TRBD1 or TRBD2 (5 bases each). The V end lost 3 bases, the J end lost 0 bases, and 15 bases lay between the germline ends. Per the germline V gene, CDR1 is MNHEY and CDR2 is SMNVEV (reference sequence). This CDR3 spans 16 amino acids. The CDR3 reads CASSFSGRTSSYEQYF. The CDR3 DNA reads TGTGCCAGCAGTTTCTCGGGACGGACGAGCTCCTACGAGCAGTACTTC.